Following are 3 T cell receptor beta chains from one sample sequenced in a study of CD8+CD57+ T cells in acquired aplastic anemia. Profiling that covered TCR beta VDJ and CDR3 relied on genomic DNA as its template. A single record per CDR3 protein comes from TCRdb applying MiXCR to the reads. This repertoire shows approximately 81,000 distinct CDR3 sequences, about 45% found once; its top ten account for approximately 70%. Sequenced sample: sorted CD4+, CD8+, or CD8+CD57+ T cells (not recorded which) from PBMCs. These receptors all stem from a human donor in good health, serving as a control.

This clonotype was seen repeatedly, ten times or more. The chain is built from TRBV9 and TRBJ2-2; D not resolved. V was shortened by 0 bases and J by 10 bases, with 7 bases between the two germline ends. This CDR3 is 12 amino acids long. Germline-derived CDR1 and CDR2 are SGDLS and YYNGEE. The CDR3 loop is CASSVGEVELFF. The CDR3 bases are TGTGCCAGCAGCGTAGGGGAAGTGGAGCTGTTTTTT.

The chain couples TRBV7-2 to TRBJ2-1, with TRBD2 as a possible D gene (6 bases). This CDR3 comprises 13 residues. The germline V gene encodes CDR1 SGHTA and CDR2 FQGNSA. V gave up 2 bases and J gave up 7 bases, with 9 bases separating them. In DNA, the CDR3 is TGTGCCAGCAGCTTACCTCGGGGGAATGAGCAGTTCTTC. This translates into CASSLPRGNEQFF.

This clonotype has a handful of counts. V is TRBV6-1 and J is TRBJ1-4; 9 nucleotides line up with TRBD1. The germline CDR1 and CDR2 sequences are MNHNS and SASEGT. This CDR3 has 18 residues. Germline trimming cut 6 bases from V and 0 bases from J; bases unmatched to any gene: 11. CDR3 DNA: TGTGCCAGCAGCACAGACAGGGGGGGATTTGCAACTAATGAAAAACTGTTTTTT. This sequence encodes CASSTDRGGFATNEKLFF.